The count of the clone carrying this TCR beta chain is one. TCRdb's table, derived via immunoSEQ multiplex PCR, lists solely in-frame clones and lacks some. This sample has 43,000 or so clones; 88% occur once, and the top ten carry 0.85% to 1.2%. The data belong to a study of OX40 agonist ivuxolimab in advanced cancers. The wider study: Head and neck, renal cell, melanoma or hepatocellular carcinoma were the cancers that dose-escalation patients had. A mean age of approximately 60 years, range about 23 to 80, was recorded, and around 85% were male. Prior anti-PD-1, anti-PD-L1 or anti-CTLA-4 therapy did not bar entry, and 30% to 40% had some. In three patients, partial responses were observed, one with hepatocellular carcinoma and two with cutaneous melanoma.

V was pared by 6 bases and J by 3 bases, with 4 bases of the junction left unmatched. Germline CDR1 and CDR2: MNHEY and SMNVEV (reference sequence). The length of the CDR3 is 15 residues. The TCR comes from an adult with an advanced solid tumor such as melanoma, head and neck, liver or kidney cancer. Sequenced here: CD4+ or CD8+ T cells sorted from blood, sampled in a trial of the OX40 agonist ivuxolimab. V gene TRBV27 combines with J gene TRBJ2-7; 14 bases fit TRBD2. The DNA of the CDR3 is TGTGCCAGCAGCCTGACTAGCGGGAGGGTCTACGAGCAGTACTTC. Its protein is CASSLTSGRVYEQYF.